Below, 30 T cell receptor beta chains from the same sample are listed, as sequenced in a study of breast tumors, draining lymph nodes, adjacent tissues. The lymph nodes were axillary draining lymph nodes from breast cancer patients. TCRdb re-analysed the multiplex PCR reads in MiXCR, keeping a single row per CDR3 protein. The table includes about 220,000 distinct CDR3 sequences, less than 45% detected once. Material: axillary lymph node tissue. The receptors shown here come from a female donor with breast cancer. Some clones in this sample may be carry-over from other donors' samples.

Many counts were recorded for this clonotype. V and J are TRBV6-5 and TRBJ2-7; 10 bases fit TRBD2. This CDR3 has 15 amino acids. From germline, CDR1 is MNHEY and CDR2 SVGAGI. Unmatched junction bases numbered 2, after V lost 2 bases and J lost 1 base. The CDR3 region is CASSYPSGSSYEQYF. In DNA, the CDR3 is TGTGCCAGCAGTTACCCTAGCGGGAGTTCCTACGAGCAGTACTTC.

This clonotype came up a few times. This chain joins TRBV5-5 and TRBJ2-5; maybe TRBD2 (6 bases). The V end lost 4 bases, the J end lost 7 bases, and 14 bases lay between the germline ends. Looked up from germline, CDR1 is SGHKS and CDR2 is YYEKEE (reference sequence). The CDR3 length is 13 residues. CDR3 region: CASSSPDGGTQYF. The CDR3 DNA reads TGTGCCAGCAGCAGCCCGGACGGGGGGACCCAGTACTTC.

This clonotype was counted at least ten times. The CDR3 sequence: CASGPRGGMETQYF. The CDR3 DNA sequence: TGTGCCAGTGGCCCACGCGGGGGGATGGAGACCCAGTACTTC. This chain uses TRBV9 with TRBJ2-5, with 8 bases aligning to TRBD2. CDR1 is SGDLS, CDR2 YYNGEE, per germline. The CDR3 covers 14 residues. Trimming took 8 bases from V and 5 from J; bases not matched to a gene: 11. The whole variable domain, filled in from reference TRBV9 and TRBJ2-5, reads DSGVTQTPKHLITATGQRVTLRCSPRSGDLSVYWYQQSLDQGLQFLIQYYNGEERAKGNILERFSAQQFPDLHSELNLSSLELGDSALYFCASGPRGGMETQYFGPGTRLLVL.

The J gene is TRBJ2-1, the V gene TRBV27, with 10 positions matching TRBD1. The CDR3 totals 17 residues. Germline trimming cut 1 base from V and 8 bases from J; bases unmatched to any gene: 11. Germline lookup yields CDR1 MNHEY and CDR2 SMNVEV (reference sequence). CDR3 nucleotide sequence: TGTGCCAGCAGTTTATGGGGACAGGGGAGGGTATTCTATGAGCAGTTCTTC. It encodes CASSLWGQGRVFYEQFF.

The V and J genes are TRBV7-2 and TRBJ2-1, with 14 bases identical to TRBD2. This CDR3 spans 16 amino acids. Trimming took 6 bases from V and 3 from J; bases not matched to a gene: 4. Germline V gene lookup returns CDR1 SGHTA and CDR2 FQGNSA. The CDR3 nucleotides are TGTGCCAGCAGTAGGACTAGCGGGGGGTACTACAATGAGCAGTTCTTC. Residues: CASSRTSGGYYNEQFF.

Ten or more counts support this clonotype. V gene TRBV7-2 combines with J gene TRBJ2-7; 8 positions agree with TRBD1. V was clipped by 4 bases and J by 1 base; unmatched bases: 6. The CDR3 is 15 amino acids. Germline V gives CDR1 SGHTA, CDR2 FQGNSA. CDR3 protein: CASSYAGTGSYEQYF. CDR3 bases: TGTGCCAGCAGCTATGCCGGGACAGGATCCTACGAGCAGTACTTC.

This sequence joins TRBV15 and TRBJ2-7; 8 nucleotides line up with TRBD2. This CDR3 spans 16 amino acids. Germline V lookup: CDR1 LNHNV, CDR2 YYDKDF (reference sequence). Germline trimming cut 3 bases from V and 4 bases from J; bases unmatched to any gene: 11. Here the CDR3 reads CATSSLDGTRGYEQYF. The CDR3 DNA reads TGTGCCACCAGCAGCTTAGACGGGACTAGGGGGTACGAGCAGTACTTC. Combining the CDR3 with reference TRBV15 and TRBJ2-7 gives the whole variable domain DAMVIQNPRYQVTQFGKPVTLSCSQTLNHNVMYWYQQKSSQAPKLLFHYYDKDFNNEADTPDNFQSRRPNTSFCFLDIRSPGLGDTAMYLCATSSLDGTRGYEQYFGPGTRLTVT.

This clonotype was counted ten times or more. The chain carries TRBV5-1 and TRBJ2-1, with D uncertain. V shed 0 bases and J shed 2 bases, with 9 bases lying between them. Germline V gives CDR1 SGHRS, CDR2 YFSETQ. The CDR3 consists of 15 residues. The CDR3 is CASSLAQAAYNEQFF. CDR3 nucleotides: TGCGCCAGCAGCTTGGCGCAGGCAGCCTACAATGAGCAGTTCTTC.

The chain combines TRBV5-6 with TRBJ2-2; D is uncertain. CDR1 and CDR2 (germline): SGHDT, YYEEEE. Trimming took off 1 base at V and 4 bases at J, with 20 bases between the two ends. The CDR3 has 18 amino acids. CDR3 DNA sequence: TGTGCCAGCAGCTTGAGTAATATAGGGATTAGTATCACCGGGGAGCTGTTTTTT. This gives the protein CASSLSNIGISITGELFF.

This clonotype was detected ten times or more. The rearrangement links TRBV20-1 to TRBJ2-1, with D possibly being TRBD2 (6 bases). V lost 1 base and J 5 bases, leaving 9 bases between the germline ends. This CDR3 has 13 amino acids. Germline V gene data show CDR1 as DFQATT and CDR2 as SNEGSKA (reference sequence). CDR3 residues: CSARGAGNNEQFF. The CDR3, as DNA: TGCAGTGCTAGAGGGGCGGGAAACAATGAGCAGTTCTTC.

Many counts were recorded for this clonotype. V usage is TRBV2 and J usage is TRBJ2-4; 9 nucleotides match TRBD2. Germline V gene lookup returns CDR1 SNHLY and CDR2 FYNNEI. Unmatched junction bases numbered 10, after V lost 4 bases and J lost 12 bases. The CDR3 loop spans 14 amino acids. DNA of the CDR3: TGTGCCAGCAGTGTACTGGTAGCGGGAGAGGGTCAGTACTTC. Translating it yields CASSVLVAGEGQYF.

Concerning this clonotype: Possible read error: a much larger clone is one base away. The chain is built from TRBV7-2 and TRBJ2-3, with D possibly being TRBD2 (5 bases). The CDR3 is made up of 16 amino acids. Per the germline V gene, CDR1 is SGHTA and CDR2 is FQGNSA. Trimming left V 2 bases short and J 4 bases short, with 16 bases between. This CDR3 reads CASSLRSGGDADTQYF. CDR3 coding DNA: TGTGCCAGCAGCTTACGGAGCGGAGGTGACGCAGATACGCAGTATTTT.

About this clonotype itself: A single base separates this from a much larger clone, so it may be a read error. J is TRBJ2-1 and V is TRBV5-6; the D is unclear. CDR1 is SGHDT and CDR2 is YYEEEE in the germline V gene. The CDR3 runs to 16 residues. CDR3: CASSLEWSEPYNERFF. The CDR3 nucleotides read TGTGCCAGCAGCTTGGAGTGGTCGGAACCATACAATGAGCGGTTCTTC.

This clonotype was seen repeatedly, ten times or more. The V and J genes are TRBV9 and TRBJ2-1; 10 bases match TRBD2. V lost 3 bases, J lost 4 bases, and 13 bases stayed unmatched. The CDR3 loop spans 18 amino acids. The germline V gene has CDR1 SGDLS and CDR2 YYNGEE. DNA of the CDR3: TGTGCCAGCAGCGGAGACAAAGGGGAGGGACTAGCGTACAATGAGCAGTTCTTC. Amino acid sequence: CASSGDKGEGLAYNEQFF. Full variable domain (rest looked up from reference TRBV9 and TRBJ2-1): DSGVTQTPKHLITATGQRVTLRCSPRSGDLSVYWYQQSLDQGLQFLIQYYNGEERAKGNILERFSAQQFPDLHSELNLSSLELGDSALYFCASSGDKGEGLAYNEQFFGPGTRLTVL.

This clonotype was counted many times. V gene TRBV20-1 combines with J gene TRBJ2-3, with TRBD2 identical over 11 bases. The CDR3 extends over 15 amino acids. The ends lost 5 bases at V and 0 bases at J; junction bases unmatched: 4. The germline V gene encodes CDR1 DFQATT and CDR2 SNEGSKA (reference sequence). The CDR3 sequence is CSAEGLAESTDTQYF. CDR3 coding DNA: TGCAGTGCTGAGGGACTAGCGGAGAGCACAGATACGCAGTATTTT.

This clonotype was picked up one time. V is TRBV2 and J is TRBJ2-7; TRBD2 aligns across 8 bases. The CDR3 is 14 residues long. With 11 bases clipped from V and 2 bases from J, the junction kept 11 bases outside the gene matches. Per the germline V gene, CDR1 is SNHLY and CDR2 is FYNNEI. Written as DNA, the CDR3 is TGTGCCCCCCTCGGCGTAGCGGGACCCTACGAGCAGTACTTC. The encoded protein is CAPLGVAGPYEQYF.

The V call is TRBV7-9, the J call TRBJ1-2, with 8 bases identical to TRBD1. The CDR3 consists of 15 residues. V was clipped by 3 bases and J by 1 base; unmatched bases: 4. Germline V gene lookup returns CDR1 SEHNR and CDR2 FQNEAQ (reference sequence). CDR3 protein: CASSFFTGGNYGYTF. CDR3 in DNA: TGTGCCAGCAGCTTCTTTACAGGGGGTAACTATGGCTACACCTTC.

Points on this clonotype: A single base separates this from a much larger clone, so it may be a read error. The chain employs TRBV7-3 and TRBJ1-2; D is unclear. The CDR3 is 15 amino acids. Germline V CDR1 and CDR2: SGHTA, FQGTGA. The DNA for the CDR3 is TGTGCCAGCACTACGGGAACATCTTGGAGCTATGGCTACCCCTTC. Its protein is CASTTGTSWSYGYPF.

J is TRBJ2-4 and V is TRBV9, with D tentatively TRBD2 (6 bases). The germline CDR1 and CDR2 sequences are SGDLS and YYNGEE. Trimming pared 4 bases from V and 9 bases from J, leaving 17 bases between. CDR3 length equals 14 residues. CDR3 sequence (DNA): TGTGCCAGCAGCCCGGGACTGCCCCAGGGCATTCAGTACTTC. Translated, it gives CASSPGLPQGIQYF.

Ten or more counts support this clonotype. The chain combines TRBV11-3 with TRBJ2-2, with a tentative D call TRBD2 (6 bases). CDR1 SGHNT and CDR2 YENEEA come from the germline V gene. V was trimmed by 2 bases and J by 8 bases, leaving 15 bases between them. The CDR3 is made up of 15 amino acids. This CDR3 reads CASSLIGGGSGELFF. In DNA form, the CDR3 reads TGTGCCAGCAGCTTAATTGGCGGAGGGAGTGGGGAGCTGTTTTTT.

This clonotype came up many times. J is TRBJ2-2 and V is TRBV5-1, with TRBD2 matching over 9 bases. The CDR3 has 15 amino acids. Germline loops: CDR1 SGHRS, CDR2 YFSETQ. Unmatched junction bases numbered 12, after V lost 10 bases and J lost 5 bases. CDR3: CASNTGTSSTGELFF. As DNA, the CDR3 is TGCGCCTCCAACACCGGGACTAGCTCGACCGGGGAGCTGTTTTTT.

In regard to this clonotype: One base away lies a much larger clone, so this may be a sequencing read error. The chain couples TRBV20-1 to TRBJ2-5, with a tentative D call TRBD2 (7 bases). Germline V gene lookup returns CDR1 DFQATT and CDR2 SNEGSKA (reference sequence). The CDR3 extends over 18 amino acids. Deletions cut 2 bases from V and 1 base from J, with 23 bases between. This chain's CDR3 is CSARPTGAGALPQETQYF. The DNA for the CDR3 is TGCAGTGCTAGACCAACGGGCGCGGGGGCCCTACCCCAAGAGACCCAGTACTTC.

This clonotype was observed many times. The CDR3 DNA is TGCGCCAGCAGCCTCTTAGCGGGGTCGAGCTCCTACAATGAGCAGTTCTTC. It is translated as CASSLLAGSSSYNEQFF. The gene calls are TRBV5-1 and TRBJ2-1, with TRBD2 matching over 8 bases. The CDR3 runs 17 residues. CDR1 and CDR2 (germline): SGHRS, YFSETQ. With V trimmed by 4 bases and J by 0 bases, 9 bases remained unmatched.

This clonotype was detected only a few times. Just one base apart from a much larger clone, this may be a read error. The CDR3 carries no conserved terminal phenylalanine or tryptophan, so it likely arises from a read error. The V call is TRBV14, the J call TRBJ2-5; D uncertain. The CDR3 is made up of 13 amino acids. Looked up from germline, CDR1 is SGHDN and CDR2 is FVKESK. The ends were cut back, 1 base at V and 4 bases at J, with 7 bases in the middle. CDR3 nucleotide sequence: TGTGCCAGCAGCCAAGTAGTATTAGAGACCCAGTACTCC. Its translation is CASSQVVLETQYS.

CDR3 sequence: CASSVTGVNTEAFF. The CDR3 DNA is TGTGCCAGTAGCGTTACAGGGGTGAACACTGAAGCTTTCTTT. The V call is TRBV19, the J call TRBJ1-1; 7 nucleotides line up with TRBD1. J gave up 0 bases and V 6 bases, and 4 bases lay outside the gene matches. Germline V gives CDR1 LNHDA, CDR2 SQIVND (reference sequence). CDR3 length: 14 residues.

This clonotype was seen ten or more times. CDR3 sequence: CSALDRVASYEQYF. The CDR3 DNA is TGCAGTGCTCTCGACAGGGTAGCGTCCTACGAGCAGTACTTC. The V and J genes are TRBV20-1 and TRBJ2-7; 7 bases are shared with TRBD1. The J segment lost 1 base and the V segment lost 5 bases, leaving 8 bases of the junction unmatched. Germline V gene data show CDR1 as DFQATT and CDR2 as SNEGSKA (reference sequence). This CDR3 has 14 residues.

The chain couples TRBV7-9 to TRBJ1-4; D is possibly TRBD1 (6 bases). The V and J ends lost 5 bases and 1 base respectively, with 11 bases between them. CDR3 length equals 15 residues. CDR1 is SEHNR, CDR2 FQNEAQ, per germline (reference sequence). CDR3 in amino acids: CASSPTTGTNEKLFF. For the CDR3, the DNA is TGTGCCAGCAGCCCAACGACAGGAACTAATGAAAAACTGTTTTTT.

To note about this clonotype: One junction end does not reproduce the germline sequence, and a read error may be involved. CDR3 sequence reads: CASSYSPTSVSAETQHF. CDR3 nucleotides: TGTGCCAGCAGTTACTCTCCGACTAGCGTAAGCGCGGAGACCCAGCACTTC. This chain connects TRBV6-5 to TRBJ2-5; 8 bases line up with TRBD2. CDR1 MNHEY and CDR2 SVGAGI come from the germline V gene. The CDR3 contains 17 residues.

This clonotype was counted ten times or more. The chain carries TRBV20-1 and TRBJ2-2; 9 nucleotides agree with TRBD1. Germline V gene data show CDR1 as DFQATT and CDR2 as SNEGSKA (reference sequence). This CDR3 region has 17 residues. The junction had 10 bases not matched to a gene; V was cut back by 0 bases and J by 5 bases. Here the CDR3 reads CSARDPTGGVKTGELFF. For the CDR3, the DNA is TGCAGTGCTAGAGATCCCACAGGGGGCGTTAAGACCGGGGAGCTGTTTTTT.

The chain has TRBV19 and TRBJ2-5; TRBD2 agrees at 14 bases. V shed 4 bases, J shed 7 bases, and the junction held 14 bases outside the gene matches. This CDR3 spans 18 amino acids. Germline V gene lookup returns CDR1 LNHDA and CDR2 SQIVND (reference sequence). CDR3 nucleotides: TGTGCCAGTAGTAGAGGACTAGCGGGGGGAATAAGAGAAGGGACCCAGTACTTC. Protein sequence: CASSRGLAGGIREGTQYF. Full variable domain (missing parts from reference TRBV19 and TRBJ2-5): DGGITQSPKYLFRKEGQNVTLSCEQNLNHDAMYWYRQDPGQGLRLIYYSQIVNDFQKGDIAEGYSVSREKKESFPLTVTSAQKNPTAFYLCASSRGLAGGIREGTQYFGPGTRLLVL.